This TCR beta chain is from a study of blood T cell repertoires in COVID-19 (dated by TCRdb to the early 2020s). About the study as a whole: Collaborator samples came from the United States, Italy and Spain and covered acute and convalescent phases of COVID-19. The prospective study material was composed of cDNA or gDNA derived from T cells, B-cell-depleted T cells, or PBMCs. Deeply sampled blood TCRbeta repertoires from subjects exposed to, actively infected with, or recovered from COVID-19 were included in the dataset. The repertoires were released in a freely available public database meant as a resource for research on the immune response to SARS-CoV-2. The samples were drawn from two sources: the first 160 participants of the ongoing ImmuneRACE study, and approximately 1,300 subjects contributed by 6 global collaborators. Nearly every sample came with metadata listing a de-identified subject ID, COVID-19 status, age in years and sex. HLA class I and class II types, where available, came from metadata supplied by the sample provider rather than from assay-based typing.

Overall study outcomes, separate from this receptor: The amount of clinical and demographic metadata varied by source and participant and was provided uncurated.

TCRbeta CDR3 regions were amplified from genomic DNA using the immunoSEQ Assay, a bias-controlled multiplex PCR. In the paper's pipeline: Nucleated cell counts per sample were estimated from amplification of reference gene primers within the assay. To quantify the absolute abundance of each unique TCRbeta CDR3 rearrangement, sequence reads were collapsed and filtered. For each sample, productive Simpson clonality was calculated by taking the square root of Simpson's diversity index across productive rearrangements. Sourced from immuneACCESS, this table was stored by TCRdb with only in-frame sequences that have V and J called. A share of the clones is absent; for the studies checked, an unresolved V gene accounts for under half, and the remainder has no known explanation. V, J and clone size derive from that table, while D and trimming were established from the DNA sequence. The sample includes 88,000 or so clones, with around nine tenths observed a single time. Approximately 6.8% of the sample comes from the top ten.

Trimmed from V: 2 bases; trimmed from J: 3 bases; junction bases lacking a gene match: 3. The CDR3 spans 15 residues, from the cysteine through the phenylalanine. The retained sequence is limited to the CDR3, 45 bases, with the frame set at the first base. CDR1 is given as SGHTA and CDR2 as FQGNSA, both from the germline V gene. Points on this clone: What antigen it recognizes has not been identified. Qualities for individual bases were not recorded, and no much larger clone is one base off.

Collaborating institutions collected whole blood in K2EDTA tubes following their own protocols. For TCRbeta analysis, collaborators shipped samples as frozen whole blood, isolated PBMCs, or DNA extracted from either of those sample types. Material for sequencing was peripheral blood. The TCR originated in a man in his sixties with acute or convalescent COVID-19. Here the chain combines TRBV7-2 and TRBJ2-7, with TRBD2 identical over 11 junction bases. The DNA is TGTGCCAGCAGCTTATCCCTAGCGGGAGGCTACGAGCAGTACTTC. Its product reads: CASSLSLAGGYEQYF.